This TCR beta chain stems from a study of cytomegalovirus exposure and HLA in healthy donors (TCRdb year 2017). Regarding the complete study: In an earlier analysis of fewer than 750 of the donors, less than 350 Gb of sequence data and 95 million to 130 million unique TCR beta sequences from about 179 million T cells were reported. To study patterns of TCR occurrence, a later analysis re-analyzed previously published TCR beta repertoires from 700 or so donors and added high-resolution HLA genotyping. The study profiled the T cell repertoires of some 610 subjects by immunosequencing and related them to cytomegalovirus serostatus. HLA typing included class I and class II loci at four-digit resolution. A handful of DR-DQ haplotypes were treated as single units for association and clustering because of strong linkage in the cohort. An earlier analysis of 587 of the donors used high-throughput TCR beta sequencing to judge whether each TCR beta V gene segment behaved as functional or pseudogenic. Typing coverage differed by locus: A, B, C, DRB1 and DQB1 were typed in roughly 620-640 donors, DQA1 in 500 to 550, DPA1 in roughly 590, and DPB1 in approximately 450. The study combined high-throughput TCR immunosequencing, statistical association of individual TCRs with disease status, and machine learning to predict cytomegalovirus infection status. A later genetic analysis used genome-wide SNP genotypes for about 55% of the 666 donors, treating that subset as a discovery cohort. An early release covering roughly 640 HLA-typed donors comprised roughly 300 gigabases of sequencing data and around 85 million unique TCR sequences. Of the 300 to 450 genotyped donors, over 80% were placed in the genetic ancestry cluster associated with self-reported Caucasian donors. Besides the first cohort of 550 to 750 subjects, a separate validation cohort made up of 120 or so different subjects was used. On average, around 230,000 unique TCR beta nucleotide sequences were sequenced per donor among a few hundred genotyped donors of the cohort, with roughly 20% of those sequences being non-productive. In the later analysis, no new phenotypic data were used to find candidate immune exposures; instead, reliance was placed on TCR beta sequences and their occurrence across donors. Donor age, sex, ethnicity and CMV serostatus were compiled together with the repertoire data. All discovery cohort repertoires had been generated using a single sequencing platform. The study aimed to test whether signatures of past pathogen exposure could be identified by cataloging public T cell receptors.

The CDR3 numbers 15 residues from cysteine through phenylalanine. CDR3 DNA is the only sequence kept; it has 45 bases, read in frame from the first base. CDR1 and CDR2 are read off the germline V gene as ENHRY and SYGVKD. Cut back by 3 bases and 6 bases, the V and J ends lie 12 bases apart. About this clone itself: Its antigen remains unidentified. Base qualities are not provided; no much larger clone lies one nucleotide away.

To prepare the library, the immunoSEQ multiplex PCR assay was applied. For the multiplex PCR, a mixture combining 60 forward primers for TCR Vbeta segments and 13 reverse primers for TCR Jbeta segments was used. The CDR3 region of rearranged TCR beta genes was amplified from genomic DNA with a multiplex PCR assay. The Illumina HiSeq System was used to sequence the amplified TCR beta libraries as 87-base-pair reads. Processing in the source paper ran as follows. A later analysis counted approximately 74 million unique TCR beta chains across the 666 repertoires, and around 9.9 million of these chains were shared by at least two donors. Raw reads were error-corrected and collapsed into unique sequences by a nearest-neighbor algorithm in which closely related sequences were merged to remove PCR and sequencing errors. Alignment of CDR3 sequences to IMGT reference sequences was used to assign V, D and J gene segments. For a sequence to be retained, at least a six-nucleotide match to both a V gene segment and a J gene segment was required. Rearrangements were called productive when the CDR3 lacked stop codons and stayed in frame with V and J; all others were non-productive. CDR3 was defined according to IMGT convention as the region running from the second conserved V-encoded cysteine to the conserved J-encoded phenylalanine. The earlier analysis of 550 to 650 of the donors excluded any sequence lacking an unambiguous match to a single V gene segment. An earlier analysis of 450 to 650 of the donors called V segments functional above 56.7% productive rearrangements and segregating when the between-donor standard deviation exceeded 5%. A statistical classification framework was developed to diagnose cytomegalovirus status using the catalog of TCR beta chain sequences. V and J gene assignment, in a later analysis, came from comparing TCR nucleotide sequences with IMGT/GENE-DB human TR gene sequences. The TCRdist pipeline was used in a later analysis to assign CDR3 sequences and most-parsimonious VDJ recombination scenarios. In a later analysis, each TCR beta chain was defined by its CDR3 amino acid sequence together with its V-gene family, and reads without a unique V-gene family were excluded. To address suspected cross-contamination and a sequencing artifact, a later analysis removed 450 to 700 highly shared, low-generation-probability nucleotide sequences. In a later analysis, a clonal expansion index was calculated for each public chain from normalized within-repertoire ranks of inferred template counts. A later analysis computed generation probabilities with a VDJ recombination model fitted to out-of-frame rearrangements, and checked the results against IGoR. A later analysis scored TCR-TCR, TCR-HLA and TCR-CMV co-occurrence with hypergeometric tests, applying a repertoire-size bias correction to TCR pairs. A later analysis estimated false discovery rates by permuting HLA or CMV assignments 20 times. A later analysis grouped co-occurring TCRs with DBSCAN, adding TCRdist sequence similarity when clustering within HLA-allele-positive subsets. Co-occurrence clustering excluded repertoires with fewer than 30,000 or more than 120,000 public chains, plus five with anomalous nucleotide sharing. TCRdb retrieved this table from immuneACCESS and kept in-frame rearrangements only. Not all clones are present; in checked studies, unresolved V genes account for under half, and no reason is known for the remainder. Clonal size and the V and J genes are those of that table, whereas D and trimming came from the DNA. For this sample the table gives around 130,000 clones, of which less than 85% were detected only once. 1.5% to 2% of the sample is taken by the ten largest.

The cohort consisted of more than 650 healthy bone marrow donors. All cohort members were sampled while nominally healthy, although unrecorded immune exposures were likely present. The donor tested CMV seronegative and was one of the 352 seronegative cohort members. A peripheral blood sample was provided by each donor, and peripheral blood mononuclear cells were used for TCR beta sequencing. The Qiagen DNeasy Blood Extraction Kit was used to extract genomic DNA from the blood cell samples. Results the study describes overall, beyond this receptor: In a later analysis, HLA-associated TCR beta chains were found to be more clonally expanded and to have lower generation probabilities than equally common non-associated chains. The study listed 150 to 200 TCR beta chains as associated with cytomegalovirus. Because counts were too low, approximately 18 rarely observed V segments, including chromosome 9 orphons, were excluded from the earlier analysis of under 650 of the donors. In both the original and validation cohorts, the classifier was reported to diagnose cytomegalovirus status with high specificity and sensitivity. Because HLA typing was missing for some donors at each locus, association tests included only the typed subset. According to the authors, the approach could potentially be generalized to other disease states and immunological phenotypes. Assigning TCR associations to individual alleles was difficult when HLA alleles, especially DR and DQ, strongly co-occurred. A later analysis reported that several top co-occurrence clusters appeared linked to parvovirus B19, influenza, CMV and Epstein-Barr virus. An earlier analysis of roughly 570 of the donors showed that most TCR beta V segments appeared in productive rearrangements either about 87% or about 30% of the time, which broadly matched IMGT annotations. Roughly uniform sequencing depth across donors was assumed in presence/absence analyses, although this assumption may not hold. In a later analysis, TCR association rates were found to vary across HLA loci, with the most associated TCRs seen for DRB1 alleles and the fewest for HLA-C alleles. A cluster of highly shared sequence variants was judged likely to represent a technical artifact of the sequencing pipeline. This cohort had only TCR beta chains sequenced, and the lack of alpha or paired-chain data limited which features could be detected. Immune exposure information for the cohort was limited to CMV serostatus. A further reported finding was that TCR beta sequences accurately predicted the HLA-A and HLA-B alleles for most subjects in the first cohort. At a false discovery rate of 0.05, a later analysis linked about 16,000 TCR beta sequences to specific HLA alleles. In a later genetic analysis, a missense DCLRE1C variant was associated with V-gene and J-gene trimming of TCR beta chains, and the association was replicated in an independent cohort. A few of the identified cytomegalovirus-associated TCR beta chains were confirmed in vitro to be specific for cytomegalovirus antigens. In a later analysis, most CMV-associated TCR beta chains were found to appear HLA-restricted, with HLA associations seemingly driven largely by CMV exposure. According to a later genetic analysis, donors in an Asian-associated ancestry cluster had fewer N-insertions in productive TCRs than the approximately 670-donor mean. Most TCR sequences were seen in very few donors, while some public TCRs were found in many individuals. Linkage disequilibrium might explain the correlated functional status among segregating V segments, but an unknown experimental factor could not be ruled out. Because the 87-base-pair reads could not distinguish some IMGT-functional V segments, including TRBV6-2 and TRBV6-3, those segments were excluded.

Sequenced material: PBMCs. The source of this sequence is a man in his forties in good health and CMV-seronegative. The chain employs TRBV10-3 and TRBJ1-6; no D segment can be confidently identified. The CDR3 amino acid sequence is: CAISDLRIPNSPLHF. The nucleotide sequence reads as follows: TGTGCCATCAGTGATTTGAGGATCCCTAATTCACCCCTCCACTTT.